This T cell receptor beta chain was sequenced in a study of Tregs in tolerant kidney transplant recipients (dated by TCRdb to about 2019). Concerning the study at large: Related donors were used in the transplants with nonmyeloablative bone marrow transplantation, and mixed chimerism was transient in the human trials. For approximately 15 days, sorted recipient Tregs were cultured with IL-2 and irradiated activated donor B cells, with a restimulation on day 11. Once the B cell culture was finished, the cells were sorted into two populations: CD4+CD8-CD25+CD127- and CD4+CD8-4-1BB+CD40L-. Activated donor B cells were produced by a roughly nine-day culture on irradiated CD40L-expressing 3T3 cells in the presence of cyclosporin A and IL-4. Additional Treg samples were obtained by sorting recipient CD4+CD25+CD127- cells from a roughly three-day mixed lymphocyte reaction with belatacept, in some cases after a subsequent roughly five-day donor restimulation. During sorting of primary belatacept mixed lymphocyte reaction cultures, recipient cells were distinguished from donor cells with antibodies. The study applied TCRbeta sequencing to find donor-specific regulatory T cells before combined kidney and bone marrow transplantation and then followed those same cells after transplant.

General findings and caveats noted by the study authors: Because the study included only a small number of patients, the results must be confirmed in larger populations and under other immunosuppression protocols. Biological reproducibility was not directly addressed, though technical replication error appeared minimal. Donor-specific Treg expansion was found to exceed global Treg expansion in tolerant patients, suggesting antigen-driven rather than nonspecific expansion. Expanding Tregs with activated donor B cells appeared to identify the most biologically relevant and donor-specific TCRbeta repertoire. For some patients, the PCR primers changed as time went on, which meant samples from those patients could not be compared with one another at the nucleotide level.

Genomic DNA was extracted from sorted cells with the QIAGEN DNeasy Blood and Tissue Kit for TCRbeta CDR3 sequencing. High-throughput TCRbeta CDR3 sequencing was carried out commercially through immunoSEQ, with PCR amplification with bias correction and internal controls included. The authors' analysis ran thus. Unique productive TCRbeta sequences were defined by CDR3 nucleotide sequence where primers matched, otherwise by CDR3 amino acid sequence with Vbeta and Jbeta genes. A sequence was defined as donor-reactive if the sequence was expanded at least 5-fold in CFSE-low cells compared with unstimulated cells and had a frequency of at least 0.01% in CFSE-low cells. Repertoire divergence was quantified by Jensen-Shannon divergence using the top 100 TCRbeta sequences ranked by frequency. For any sample with multiple sequencing runs, sorting error was corrected in each run separately before the runs were pooled. In its TCRdb copy, this immuneACCESS table keeps in-frame sequences only and misses some clones. Where compared with another copy, unresolved V genes explain less than half of these, and the others have no known cause. The V and J calls and clone size are taken from that table; D and trimming were inferred from the DNA. This sample is represented by 9,500 to 11,000 clones; approximately 89% of them were singletons. The top ten clones comprise 4.5% to 7% of the sample.

The time point label here, explained by the study, means: blood sample drawn before combined kidney and bone marrow transplant. A few combined kidney and bone marrow transplant recipients from the ITN036ST trial were included as patients, and samples were available only from these trial subjects. Healthy control blood was processed to PBMCs by Ficoll density gradient and cryopreserved, and patient PBMCs were collected before and after transplant. About this clone itself: The specificity of this receptor is unknown. No much larger clone is present one base from it, and per-base qualities are unavailable.

CDR3 length: 13 amino acids, cysteine to phenylalanine. Here the CDR3 DNA is all that survives: 39 bases in frame from base 1. CDR1 and CDR2 were assigned from the germline V gene as KGHSH and LQKENI. The junction carries 11 bases between V and J, which are trimmed by 6 bases and 5 bases respectively. The V and J segments used are TRBV18 and TRBJ2-1; the D segment could be TRBD2, given 5 matching bases. Source: Tregs from blood cultured with allogeneic cells, taken before the transplant. The TCR sequence derives from a human patient who received a combined kidney and bone marrow transplant. The nucleotide sequence is given as TGTGCCAGCTCGTTGTTAGCGAACAATGAGCAGTTCTTC. Its protein reads: CASSLLANNEQFF.